The clone carrying this T cell receptor (beta chain) was picked up a small number of times. Other DNA variants within this sample encode the same CDR3. This specimen comes from a study of blood T cell repertoires in COVID-19. Overall study: T cells, B-cell-depleted T cells, or PBMCs supplied cDNA or gDNA.

The method was immunoSEQ multiplex PCR; TCRdb's version includes in-frame clones alone and lacks a portion of them. The sample yields a few hundred thousand clones, about 90% seen once. It was within 2 weeks before study entry that exposed participants met a COVID-19 case. Looked up from germline, CDR1 is SGHRS and CDR2 is YFSETQ. Trimming pared 0 bases from V and 3 bases from J, leaving 6 bases between. The CDR3 sequence is 13 residues long. This receptor was taken from a man aged 25-45 years who had been exposed to COVID-19. The sequenced material came from PBMCs or T cells enriched from blood (not recorded which). The chain carries TRBV5-1 and TRBJ1-1; D is undetermined. The CDR3 DNA is TGCGCCAGCAGCTTGGCCGGGGACACTGAAGCTTTCTTT. It codes for CASSLAGDTEAFF.